A single sample is the source of the 13 T cell receptor beta chains below, sequenced in a study of T-cell memory formation after mild COVID-19. TCRdb re-called the 5' RACE reads with MiXCR, one entry per CDR3 protein. The sample records about 150,000 distinct CDR3 sequences, almost 25% being singletons. The specimen was PBMCs or a T cell subset sorted from them (not recorded which). The receptors were gathered from an adult woman who had mild COVID-19 (a few samples of this study predate the infection). Cell type and time point are not known.

This chain links TRBV5-1 with TRBJ2-7, with TRBD1 identical over 8 bases. Germline CDR1 is SGHRS and CDR2 is YFSETQ. The CDR3 extends over 14 amino acids. After removal of 4 bases from V and 2 bases from J, the junction contained 5 bases not matched to a gene. CDR3 in amino acids: CASSLDRGPYEQYF. As DNA, the CDR3 is TGCGCCAGCAGCCTCGACAGGGGACCCTACGAGCAGTACTTC.

This chain connects TRBV24-1 to TRBJ2-1; 7 nucleotides agree with TRBD1. Germline V gene data show CDR1 as KGHDR and CDR2 as SFDVKD. V dropped 3 bases and J dropped 9; count of bases not matched to a gene: 4. CDR3 length: 13 amino acids. In nucleotides, the CDR3 is TGTGCCACCAGTGATGGGGGACAGATTGAGCAGTTCTTC. As protein: CATSDGGQIEQFF.

This clonotype was observed a few times. Written as DNA, the CDR3 is TGTGCCAGCAGCTCACAGGGATCGCATGGCTACACCTTC. It is translated as CASSSQGSHGYTF. The chain carries TRBV7-9 and TRBJ1-2, with D possibly matching TRBD1 (6 bases). Germline V lookup: CDR1 SEHNR, CDR2 FQNEAQ (reference sequence). V dropped 4 bases and J dropped 6 bases, with 12 bases sitting between them. The CDR3 runs to 13 residues. Together with reference TRBV7-9 and TRBJ1-2, the CDR3 gives the full variable domain: DTGVSQNPRHKITKRGQNVTFRCDPISEHNRLYWYRQTLGQGPEFLTYFQNEAQLEKSRLLSDRFSAERPKGSFSTLEIQRTEQGDSAMYLCASSSQGSHGYTFGSGTRLTVV.

The V call is TRBV6-5, the J call TRBJ2-7; D unclear. The CDR3 has 13 amino acids. The ends were cut back, 6 bases at V and 5 bases at J, with 14 bases in the middle. In germline, CDR1 is MNHEY, CDR2 SVGAGI. The DNA for the CDR3 is TGTGCCAGCAGCCCTGGCCAGTCCCACGAGCAGTACTTC. It codes for CASSPGQSHEQYF.

The rearrangement uses TRBV10-3 and TRBJ1-1, with 8 bases that match TRBD1. V was clipped by 2 bases and J by 8 bases; unmatched bases: 13. Germline CDR1 ENHRY, CDR2 SYGVKD. The CDR3 totals 16 residues. The CDR3 region has the DNA TGTGCCATCAGTGAGGTCGGAGGGGGACAGGCCTCCGAAGCTTTCTTT. Its translation: CAISEVGGGQASEAFF.

The V and J genes are TRBV5-1 and TRBJ2-1; D remains unclear. V was shortened by 4 bases and J by 2 bases, with 10 bases between the two germline ends. Per germline, CDR1 SGHRS and CDR2 YFSETQ. The CDR3 is made up of 14 amino acids. The CDR3: CASSASVTYNEQFF. CDR3 bases: TGCGCCAGCAGCGCGTCGGTCACCTACAATGAGCAGTTCTTC.

The genes are TRBV6-1 and TRBJ1-6; TRBD1 matches at 9 bases. The CDR3 contains 17 residues. Germline CDR1 reads MNHNS; CDR2 reads SASEGT. With V trimmed by 3 bases and J by 3 bases, 6 bases remained unmatched. DNA of the CDR3: TGTGCCAGCAGTGATCCCGGACAGGGGTTCTATAATTCACCCCTCCACTTT. This sequence encodes CASSDPGQGFYNSPLHF.

This chain connects TRBV30 to TRBJ2-1; D not certain. V lost 5 bases, J lost 2 bases, and 16 bases lay in between. CDR1 is GTSNPN, CDR2 SVGIG, per germline (reference sequence). The CDR3 runs 15 residues. CDR3: CAWSIDPNPYNEQFF. CDR3 in DNA: TGTGCCTGGTCAATCGACCCCAACCCCTACAATGAGCAGTTCTTC. Variable domain in full (rest from reference TRBV30 and TRBJ2-1): SQTIHQWPATLVQPVGSPLSLECTVEGTSNPNLYWYRQAAGRGLQLLFYSVGIGQISSEVPQNLSASRPQDRQFILSSKKLLLSDSGFYLCAWSIDPNPYNEQFFGPGTRLTVL.

The V gene is TRBV20-1, the J gene TRBJ1-5; 9 bases are shared with TRBD1. This CDR3 comprises 17 residues. The germline gives CDR1 DFQATT, CDR2 SNEGSKA (reference sequence). V shed 5 bases, J shed 2 bases, and the junction held 13 bases outside the gene matches. The CDR3 reads CSAATGGRVGGNQPQHF. Written as DNA, the CDR3 is TGCAGTGCTGCAACAGGGGGCAGGGTTGGTGGCAATCAGCCCCAGCATTTT.

The chain combines TRBV5-6 with TRBJ1-5; tentative D call: TRBD1 (6 bases). Germline V CDR1 and CDR2: SGHDT, YYEEEE. This CDR3 has 16 amino acids. V lost 0 bases and J 0 bases, leaving 10 bases between the germline ends. CDR3 nucleotide sequence: TGTGCCAGCAGCTTGGAGGGGGATCGTAGCAATCAGCCCCAGCATTTT. It specifies CASSLEGDRSNQPQHF.

This clonotype has more than one count but fewer than ten. The chain employs TRBV6-6 and TRBJ2-2, with 14 positions matching TRBD2. This CDR3 spans 18 amino acids. Trimming removed 6 bases from V and 7 bases from J; junction bases left unmatched: 13. The germline CDR1 and CDR2 sequences are MNHNY and SVGAGI (reference sequence). In DNA form, the CDR3 reads TGTGCCAGCAGGGTAGCCGGGACTAGCGGGAGAGGGGACGGGGAGCTGTTTTTT. This sequence encodes CASRVAGTSGRGDGELFF.

The CDR3 region is CASSSGMGGNEQFF. CDR3 bases: TGTGCCAGCTCTAGCGGGATGGGAGGCAATGAGCAGTTCTTC. V gene TRBV12-3 or TRBV12-4 combines with J gene TRBJ2-1; TRBD2 matches 9 bases. This CDR3 is built from 14 residues. The V and J ends lost 8 bases and 6 bases, in that order; junction bases with no gene match: 8.

V gene TRBV4-1 combines with J gene TRBJ1-1, with D tentatively TRBD1 (5 bases). The CDR3 sequence is 15 residues long. Looked up from germline, CDR1 is MGHRA and CDR2 is YSYEKL. V gave up 4 bases and J gave up 3 bases, with 15 bases separating them. The CDR3 DNA reads as TGCGCCAGCAGCCCCACGGGGGGATCGTACACTGAAGCTTTCTTT. Translated: CASSPTGGSYTEAFF.